Shown below are 32 T cell receptor beta chains from a single sample sequenced in a study of technical replicates of blood from several donors. Here immunoSEQ multiplex PCR was the method, and the copy in TCRdb shows in-frame clones only, minus some. The sample includes around 70,000 clones, 85% to 95% seen only once; the top ten take under 0.3%. The sample comprised T cells isolated from PBMCs. The origin of the receptors is a human donor in good health.

This clone has only one observation. The CDR3 DNA sequence: TGTGCCAGTAGATCTTGGGCCGCACCCCTCCACTTT. Translation gives CASRSWAAPLHF. The rearrangement links TRBV19 to TRBJ1-6; D remains ambiguous. CDR1 is LNHDA and CDR2 is SQIVND in the germline V gene (reference sequence). V shed 6 bases and J shed 11 bases, with 11 bases lying between them. The CDR3 has 12 amino acids. Full variable domain (outside the CDR3, taken from reference TRBV19 and TRBJ1-6): DGGITQSPKYLFRKEGQNVTLSCEQNLNHDAMYWYRQDPGQGLRLIYYSQIVNDFQKGDIAEGYSVSREKKESFPLTVTSAQKNPTAFYLCASRSWAAPLHFGNGTRLTVT.

The rearrangement joins TRBV15 to TRBJ2-3; a weak D match, TRBD1 (6 bases). The CDR3 contains 16 residues. The germline V and J ends were trimmed by 3 bases and 10 bases, with 23 bases remaining between them. Per the germline V gene, CDR1 is LNHNV and CDR2 is YYDKDF (reference sequence). CDR3 DNA sequence: TGTGCCACCAGCAGTCCCCTTAGGCGGTCCCCAGGGGCGCAGTATTTT. It yields the protein CATSSPLRRSPGAQYF.

V is TRBV29-1 and J is TRBJ2-5, with D possibly TRBD2 on 5 matching bases. The CDR3 has 13 amino acids. Deletions cut 7 bases from V and 5 bases from J, with 17 bases between. Germline-derived CDR1 and CDR2 are SQVTM and ANQGSEA. CDR3 region: CSANRGQTETQYF. The CDR3 DNA reads TGCAGCGCCAACCGAGGGCAGACGGAGACCCAGTACTTC.

The genes are TRBV7-7 and TRBJ2-3; 8 nucleotides agree with TRBD2. CDR1 and CDR2 from the germline V gene are SSHAT and FNYEAQ (reference sequence). V was pared by 5 bases and J by 2 bases, with 12 bases of the junction left unmatched. The CDR3 has 17 residues. The chain's CDR3 is CASSIPSGQTNTDTQYF. Written as DNA, the CDR3 is TGTGCCAGCAGCATTCCTAGCGGGCAAACTAACACAGATACGCAGTATTTT. The full variable domain, its missing parts supplied by reference TRBV7-7 and TRBJ2-3, is GAGVSQSPRYKVTKRGQDVTLRCDPISSHATLYWYQQALGQGPEFLTYFNYEAQPDKSGLPSDRFSAERPEGSISTLTIQRTEQRDSAMYRCASSIPSGQTNTDTQYFGPGTRLTVL.

V is TRBV6-5 and J is TRBJ2-4; 7 bases fit TRBD1. V gave up 4 bases and J gave up 4 bases; unmatched junction bases: 4. The CDR3 length is 14 residues. CDR1 is MNHEY, CDR2 SVGAGI, per germline. CDR3 in amino acids: CASSWRQGKNIQYF. CDR3 DNA sequence: TGTGCCAGCAGTTGGAGACAGGGTAAAAACATTCAGTACTTC.

The chain employs TRBV6-5 and TRBJ2-5; a possible D gene is TRBD2 (6 bases). The CDR3 is 14 residues long. Germline V CDR1 and CDR2: MNHEY, SVGAGI. V was clipped by 10 bases and J by 4 bases, with 19 bases between them. The CDR3 region is CATRARWRGETQYF. Here the CDR3 DNA reads TGTGCCACCCGAGCTAGGTGGAGGGGAGAGACCCAGTACTTC.

The chain has TRBV5-4 and TRBJ2-7; 12 bases line up with TRBD2. The CDR3 is 16 amino acids. Unmatched junction bases numbered 11, after V lost 7 bases and J lost 3 bases. Germline V gives CDR1 SGHNT, CDR2 YYREEE (reference sequence). CDR3 DNA sequence: TGTGCCAGCCGAATCCTGCGGACTAGCGGGAACTACGAGCAGTACTTC. Protein: CASRILRTSGNYEQYF.

The chain joins TRBV28 to TRBJ2-7; a weak D match, TRBD1 (5 bases). CDR3 length: 17 amino acids. V was cut by 2 bases and J by 3 bases, with 20 bases left in between. CDR1 and CDR2 from the germline V gene are MDHEN and SYDVKM. CDR3 sequence: CASSLDRSTSLHYEQYF. For the CDR3, the DNA is TGTGCCAGCAGTTTAGACAGATCTACTTCGCTTCACTACGAGCAGTACTTC.

The J gene is TRBJ2-7, the V gene TRBV4-1, with 8 nucleotides matching TRBD2. This CDR3 spans 15 amino acids. After removal of 4 bases from V and 2 bases from J, the junction contained 7 bases not matched to a gene. The V gene's germline CDR1 is MGHRA and CDR2 YSYEKL. CDR3 amino acids: CASSPYGRGAYEQYF. The CDR3 region has the DNA TGCGCCAGCAGCCCTTACGGGCGGGGGGCCTACGAGCAGTACTTC.

V usage is TRBV7-8 and J usage is TRBJ2-2; possible D gene TRBD2, 5 bases. The CDR3 has 14 residues. Germline V gene lookup returns CDR1 SGHVS and CDR2 FQNEAQ. V gave up 3 bases and J gave up 2 bases, with 7 bases separating them. The chain's CDR3 is CASSFRENTGELFF. The CDR3 DNA is TGTGCCAGCAGCTTCCGGGAAAACACCGGGGAGCTGTTTTTT.

This chain joins TRBV6-6 and TRBJ1-5; the D is unclear. V was clipped by 0 bases and J by 1 base, with 10 bases between them. This CDR3 spans 16 amino acids. Germline CDR1 is MNHNY and CDR2 is SVGAGI (reference sequence). The CDR3 sequence: CASSYSKGGSNQPQHF. In nucleotides, the CDR3 is TGTGCCAGCAGTTACTCGAAGGGAGGCAGCAATCAGCCCCAGCATTTT.

The chain carries TRBV2 and TRBJ2-7, with 10 bases lining up with TRBD2. Looked up from germline, CDR1 is SNHLY and CDR2 is FYNNEI. Losses at the gene ends were 11 bases for V and 4 bases for J; bases not matched to a gene: 11. CDR3 size: 14 residues. The DNA for the CDR3 is TGTGCCTCAAATAAGGGACTAGCGAATTACGAGCAGTACTTC. It is translated as CASNKGLANYEQYF.

The chain is built from TRBV28 and TRBJ2-7, with TRBD1 as a possible D gene (6 bases). The CDR3 is made up of 17 amino acids. Trimming left V 5 bases short and J 3 bases short, with 23 bases between. Germline V lookup: CDR1 MDHEN, CDR2 SYDVKM. CDR3 sequence: CASSPPLGRVGGYEQYF. DNA of the CDR3: TGTGCCAGCAGTCCCCCTTTAGGCAGGGTAGGGGGCTACGAGCAGTACTTC.

This sequence joins TRBV7-9 and TRBJ1-2, with TRBD1 matching 9 bases. The germline V gene encodes CDR1 SEHNR and CDR2 FQNEAQ (reference sequence). The CDR3 is 12 residues long. The V and J ends lost 6 bases and 14 bases, in that order; junction bases with no gene match: 10. The CDR3 loop is CASSHAGTGKTF. CDR3 DNA sequence: TGTGCCAGCAGTCATGCCGGGACAGGGAAAACCTTC.

The CDR3 nucleotides read TGTGCCAGCATCGCATGGGGACAGGGTCTGATTGAAGCTTTCTTT. The encoded protein is CASIAWGQGLIEAFF. This chain uses TRBV27 with TRBJ1-1; 9 positions match TRBD1. Germline CDR1 MNHEY, CDR2 SMNVEV (reference sequence). V lost 7 bases, J lost 7 bases, and 13 bases stayed unmatched. The CDR3 loop spans 15 amino acids.

The table lists this clone with a count of one. This chain joins TRBV19 and TRBJ1-5; TRBD1 matches 9 bases. This CDR3 is built from 17 residues. V shed 1 base, J shed 6 bases, and the junction held 10 bases outside the gene matches. Germline CDR1 LNHDA, CDR2 SQIVND (reference sequence). The CDR3 DNA sequence: TGTGCCAGTAGTATAGTTGGGGGAAGGACAGGGGTTCAGCCCCAGCATTTT. It is translated as CASSIVGGRTGVQPQHF.

The chain has TRBV28 and TRBJ2-1, with D perhaps matching TRBD2 (7 bases). Germline V gene data show CDR1 as MDHEN and CDR2 as SYDVKM. Between the trimmed V and J ends, which lost 6 bases and 6 bases, there was a span of 21 bases. The length of the CDR3 is 16 residues. CDR3 residues: CASRPPGGGGVNEQFF. In DNA, the CDR3 is TGTGCCAGCAGGCCTCCGGGCGGAGGGGGGGTCAATGAGCAGTTCTTC.

The V gene is TRBV5-1, the J gene TRBJ2-5; the match to TRBD1 covers 8 bases. The CDR3 runs to 13 residues. Trimming removed 4 bases from V and 5 bases from J; junction bases left unmatched: 4. CDR1 and CDR2 (germline): SGHRS, YFSETQ. Here the CDR3 reads CASSPRGLETQYF. CDR3 bases: TGCGCCAGCAGCCCCAGGGGGCTTGAGACCCAGTACTTC. The full variable domain, completed using reference TRBV5-1 and TRBJ2-5, is KAGVTQTPRYLIKTRGQQVTLSCSPISGHRSVSWYQQTPGQGLQFLFEYFSETQRNKGNFPGRFSGRQFSNSRSEMNVSTLELGDSALYLCASSPRGLETQYFGPGTRLLVL.

The chain combines TRBV14 with TRBJ2-1; D not resolved. This CDR3 comprises 12 residues. Germline V lookup: CDR1 SGHDN, CDR2 FVKESK. V lost 4 bases to trimming and J lost 5 bases, with 6 bases between them. This CDR3 reads CASSPTNNEQFF. The DNA for the CDR3 is TGTGCCAGCAGCCCAACAAACAATGAGCAGTTCTTC.

This chain links TRBV6-4 with TRBJ2-1; no firm D call. Trimming left V 2 bases short and J 0 bases short, with 8 bases between. In germline, CDR1 is MRHNA, CDR2 SNTAGT. The CDR3 consists of 15 residues. CDR3 sequence: CASSDPGASYNEQFF. For the CDR3, the DNA is TGTGCCAGCAGTGACCCCGGAGCCTCCTACAATGAGCAGTTCTTC.

The V call is TRBV28, the J call TRBJ2-5; TRBD2 matches 9 bases. Germline V gives CDR1 MDHEN, CDR2 SYDVKM. V dropped 4 bases and J dropped 1; count of bases not matched to a gene: 13. CDR3 length: 18 residues. The CDR3 sequence is CASSSPPLREGPQETQYF. The CDR3, as DNA: TGTGCCAGCAGTTCCCCCCCTTTGCGGGAGGGACCCCAAGAGACCCAGTACTTC.

This clone was detected once. The J gene is TRBJ1-2, the V gene TRBV9; TRBD1 agrees at 11 bases. The V segment lost 4 bases and the J segment 6 bases; nucleotides outside the gene matches: 11. The germline V gene has CDR1 SGDLS and CDR2 YYNGEE. This CDR3 is 16 amino acids long. CDR3: CASSLMGGTGGNGYTF. The CDR3 DNA reads as TGTGCCAGCAGCCTCATGGGGGGGACAGGGGGAAATGGCTACACCTTC.

J is TRBJ2-7 and V is TRBV19, with a weak D call TRBD2 (6 bases). Germline values: CDR1 LNHDA, CDR2 SQIVND (reference sequence). V lost 6 bases to trimming and J lost 2 bases, with 8 bases between them. The CDR3 extends over 12 amino acids. Here the CDR3 reads CASRGLAYEQYF. The DNA of the CDR3 is TGTGCCAGTAGGGGACTGGCCTACGAGCAGTACTTC. Variable domain in full (rest from reference TRBV19 and TRBJ2-7): DGGITQSPKYLFRKEGQNVTLSCEQNLNHDAMYWYRQDPGQGLRLIYYSQIVNDFQKGDIAEGYSVSREKKESFPLTVTSAQKNPTAFYLCASRGLAYEQYFGPGTRLTVT.

This chain links TRBV5-6 with TRBJ1-1; 7 bases fit TRBD1. J gave up 1 base and V 2 bases, and 2 bases lay outside the gene matches. Germline V CDR1 and CDR2: SGHDT, YYEEEE. CDR3 length: 14 amino acids. Here the CDR3 reads CASSFRDRNTEAFF. The CDR3 DNA is TGTGCCAGCAGCTTCCGGGACAGGAACACTGAAGCTTTCTTT.

The chain is built from TRBV10-3 and TRBJ1-2; D is ambiguous. CDR1 is ENHRY, CDR2 SYGVKD, per germline. Trimming cost V 0 bases and J 8 bases, with 10 bases left between them. The CDR3 totals 13 residues. The CDR3 nucleotides are TGTGCCATCAGTGAGTCGATTTCTAAGGGCTACACCTTC. This sequence encodes CAISESISKGYTF.

The rearrangement uses TRBV9 and TRBJ2-7; no clear D gene. Per the germline V gene, CDR1 is SGDLS and CDR2 is YYNGEE. The CDR3 is 16 amino acids. V was shortened by 0 bases and J by 3 bases, with 16 bases between the two germline ends. In DNA form, the CDR3 reads TGTGCCAGCAGCGTAGAAATCCTAGACCCCCTCTACGAGCAGTACTTC. Translation: CASSVEILDPLYEQYF. The whole variable domain, remainder taken from reference TRBV9 and TRBJ2-7, is DSGVTQTPKHLITATGQRVTLRCSPRSGDLSVYWYQQSLDQGLQFLIQYYNGEERAKGNILERFSAQQFPDLHSELNLSSLELGDSALYFCASSVEILDPLYEQYFGPGTRLTVT.

The chain recombines TRBV21-1 with TRBJ1-2; no DNA check was done on the table's D call, TRBD1. TRBV21-1 is termed a pseudogene. There are 14 residues in the CDR3. The CDR3 nucleotides are TGTGCCAGCAGCAACCGGACAGACTTCTATGGCTACACCTTC. As protein: CASSNRTDFYGYTF.

This chain joins TRBV6-4 and TRBJ2-3, with D possibly being TRBD2 (6 bases). This CDR3 comprises 15 residues. Germline assignment: CDR1 MRHNA and CDR2 SNTAGT. Trimming removed 4 bases at V and 5 bases at J, with 16 bases between. As DNA, the CDR3 is TGTGCCAGCAGTGCGGATTTCGGGACTGGAGATACGCAGTATTTT. Translated, it gives CASSADFGTGDTQYF.

This rearrangement joins TRBV27 to TRBJ1-5; 9 nucleotides match TRBD1. The V gene end was trimmed by 5 bases and the J gene end by 6 bases; junction bases not matched to a gene: 11. Germline V CDR1 and CDR2: MNHEY, SMNVEV (reference sequence). This CDR3 has 16 residues. The DNA for the CDR3 is TGTGCCAGCAGTCCACGGGACAGGGCAGGTGGTCAGCCCCAGCATTTT. Translated, it gives CASSPRDRAGGQPQHF.

V gene TRBV29-1 combines with J gene TRBJ2-5, with TRBD1 matching 9 bases. The CDR3 spans 15 residues. CDR1 is SQVTM, CDR2 ANQGSEA, per germline. The ends lost 7 bases at V and 5 bases at J; junction bases unmatched: 14. CDR3 amino acids: CSAGTGSYSLETQYF. The CDR3 DNA reads as TGCAGCGCGGGGACAGGGTCTTATTCGCTCGAGACCCAGTACTTC. Full variable domain (outside the CDR3, taken from reference TRBV29-1 and TRBJ2-5): SAVISQKPSRDICQRGTSLTIQCQVDSQVTMMFWYRQQPGQSLTLIATANQGSEATYESGFVIDKFPISRPNLTFSTLTVSNMSPEDSSIYLCSAGTGSYSLETQYFGPGTRLLVL.

V gene TRBV11-2 combines with J gene TRBJ1-3; TRBD1 matches at 7 bases. The germline V gene encodes CDR1 SGHAT and CDR2 FQNNGV. Germline trimming cut 8 bases from V and 8 bases from J; bases unmatched to any gene: 12. The length of the CDR3 is 14 residues. The CDR3 nucleotides are TGTGCCAGCCTCCGAGGGGGCAGCAGAGACACCATATATTTT. Translated, it gives CASLRGGSRDTIYF.

The chain combines TRBV5-1 with TRBJ2-3; TRBD2 matches at 11 bases. Per germline, CDR1 SGHRS and CDR2 YFSETQ. V lost 0 bases, J lost 2 bases, and 2 bases stayed unmatched. The CDR3 length is 16 residues. The DNA of the CDR3 is TGCGCCAGCAGCTTGGTAGCGGGGGGGTTCACAGATACGCAGTATTTT. Translating gives CASSLVAGGFTDTQYF.